A single sample is the source of the 17 T cell receptor beta chains below, sequenced in a study of cytomegalovirus exposure and HLA in healthy donors. In the PCR, 60 Vbeta and 13 Jbeta primers were used. Profiling relied on immunoSEQ multiplex PCR, and the TCRdb table lists in-frame clones only, not all of them. The table records more than 100,000 clones, roughly 66% of them present only once. Sequences were obtained from PBMCs. All receptors derive from a woman in her forties or fifties in good health and CMV-seronegative.

This clone was seen only a few times. DNA for the CDR3: TGTGCCAGTAACAGGGCGAATGAAAAACTGTTTTTT. Translation: CASNRANEKLFF. The chain uses TRBV19 and TRBJ1-4; weak D call: TRBD1 (6 bases). The CDR3 runs 12 residues. Trimming removed 7 bases from V and 5 bases from J, with 8 bases in between. Germline V gene data show CDR1 as LNHDA and CDR2 as SQIVND (reference sequence).

This chain links TRBV18 with TRBJ2-7; possibly TRBD1 for D (6 bases). Germline lookup yields CDR1 KGHSH and CDR2 LQKENI. This CDR3 region has 13 residues. With 3 bases removed from V and 6 bases from J, the gap between germline ends came to 12 bases. CDR3 bases: TGTGCCAGCTCACCGTTCAGGGGTAGCGAGCAGTACTTC. It is translated as CASSPFRGSEQYF.

The genes are TRBV18 and TRBJ2-3, with D perhaps TRBD2 (6 bases). The CDR3 covers 14 residues. Germline V gives CDR1 KGHSH, CDR2 LQKENI. V shed 2 bases and J shed 7 bases, with 13 bases lying between them. CDR3 DNA sequence: TGTGCCAGCTCACCATTTCCGGAGGGGAATACGCAGTATTTT. Protein: CASSPFPEGNTQYF.

The rearrangement joins TRBV6-6 to TRBJ1-4; 8 bases map to TRBD1. CDR3 length: 15 amino acids. CDR1 and CDR2 from the germline V gene are MNHNY and SVGAGI (reference sequence). J gave up 8 bases and V 4 bases, and 9 bases lay outside the gene matches. CDR3 sequence reads: CASSFNDRGLEKLFF. As DNA, the CDR3 is TGTGCCAGCAGTTTTAACGACAGGGGTCTAGAAAAACTGTTTTTT.

To note about this clone: Other nucleotide sequences in the sample specify the same CDR3. The chain has TRBV15 and TRBJ1-6; 7 bases match TRBD1. The CDR3 has 15 amino acids. With 0 bases clipped from V and 6 bases from J, the junction kept 2 bases outside the gene matches. The germline CDR1 and CDR2 sequences are LNHNV and YYDKDF (reference sequence). CDR3 nucleotide sequence: TGTGCCACCAGCAGAGATGGACAGGCTAATTCACCCCTCCACTTT. Translated: CATSRDGQANSPLHF.

The CDR3 region is CASSPRQLNTGELFF. Here the CDR3 DNA reads TGTGCCAGCAGCCCCCGACAGCTGAACACCGGGGAGCTGTTTTTT. The chain links TRBV7-6 to TRBJ2-2, with a weak D call TRBD1 (5 bases). CDR3 length equals 15 residues. The germline CDR1 and CDR2 sequences are SGHVS and FNYEAQ. V was clipped by 5 bases and J by 1 base, with 11 bases between them.

The chain carries TRBV4-1 and TRBJ2-3; D gene ambiguous. Germline assignment: CDR1 MGHRA and CDR2 YSYEKL. CDR3 length: 12 residues. V was trimmed by 4 bases and J by 5 bases, leaving 7 bases between them. The CDR3 DNA is TGCGCCAGCAGCCTCTCGGGAGATACGCAGTATTTT. Residues: CASSLSGDTQYF.

This clone occurred a few times. This chain joins TRBV7-8 and TRBJ1-4; 7 bases are a match to TRBD1. The length of the CDR3 is 15 residues. V lost 5 bases, J lost 5 bases, and 8 bases stayed unmatched. Germline V lookup: CDR1 SGHVS, CDR2 FQNEAQ. The CDR3 sequence: CASSIRTGVNEKLFF. As DNA, the CDR3 is TGTGCCAGCAGCATCCGGACAGGAGTGAATGAAAAACTGTTTTTT.

The V and J genes are TRBV28 and TRBJ2-3; tentative D call: TRBD2 (6 bases). Trimming took off 2 bases at V and 3 bases at J, with 9 bases between the two ends. This CDR3 is built from 14 residues. The germline V gene encodes CDR1 MDHEN and CDR2 SYDVKM. CDR3 bases: TGTGCCAGCAGTTTACCGGAGGGTACAGATACGCAGTATTTT. Translation: CASSLPEGTDTQYF.

The rearrangement uses TRBV25-1 and TRBJ1-1, with 7 bases lining up with TRBD1. The CDR3 has 13 amino acids. Germline values: CDR1 MGHDK, CDR2 SYGVNS. Unmatched junction bases numbered 7, after V lost 5 bases and J lost 7 bases. DNA of the CDR3: TGTGCCAGCAGTCGCCAGGGGGGAAATGAAGCTTTCTTT. Translation gives CASSRQGGNEAFF.

In its sample, this clone was seen once. V is TRBV19 and J is TRBJ2-2, with D maybe TRBD1 (5 bases). Germline V CDR1 and CDR2: LNHDA, SQIVND (reference sequence). The V and J ends lost 10 bases and 7 bases respectively, with 10 bases between them. The CDR3 extends over 11 amino acids. CDR3 nucleotides: TGTGCCACCCTAAGGGGCGGGGAGCTGTTTTTT. This encodes CATLRGGELFF.

This chain connects TRBV5-1 to TRBJ2-3; 8 nucleotides agree with TRBD1. Unmatched junction bases numbered 9, after V lost 4 bases and J lost 2 bases. The CDR3 runs to 16 residues. Germline CDR1 and CDR2: SGHRS and YFSETQ. CDR3: CASSRGQGMDTDTQYF. For the CDR3, the DNA is TGCGCCAGCAGCCGAGGACAGGGCATGGACACAGATACGCAGTATTTT.

The rearrangement links TRBV9 to TRBJ2-1; tentatively, D is TRBD1 (5 bases). From germline, CDR1 is SGDLS and CDR2 YYNGEE. V lost 0 bases to trimming and J lost 9 bases, with 7 bases between them. The CDR3 is 12 residues long. The chain's CDR3 is CASSVDGAEQFF. The DNA of the CDR3 is TGTGCCAGCAGCGTAGATGGGGCTGAGCAGTTCTTC.

This sequence joins TRBV7-2 and TRBJ2-7; 10 positions match TRBD1. This CDR3 is 17 amino acids long. The V and J ends lost 2 bases and 0 bases, in that order; junction bases with no gene match: 7. Germline CDR1 and CDR2: SGHTA and FQGNSA. CDR3 amino acids: CASSLQGQGFLSYEQYF. In nucleotides, the CDR3 is TGTGCCAGCAGCTTACAGGGACAGGGGTTCCTCTCCTACGAGCAGTACTTC.

This chain uses TRBV2 with TRBJ2-3; TRBD2 aligns across 7 bases. Germline loops: CDR1 SNHLY, CDR2 FYNNEI. The ends lost 3 bases at V and 0 bases at J; junction bases unmatched: 12. The CDR3 totals 18 residues. CDR3 nucleotide sequence: TGTGCCAGCAGTGACCCCCTCGGGGGGTTCACTAGCACAGATACGCAGTATTTT. Translation: CASSDPLGGFTSTDTQYF.

The chain has TRBV28 and TRBJ1-4; no clear D gene. The germline V gene encodes CDR1 MDHEN and CDR2 SYDVKM. The CDR3 has 16 amino acids. With 4 bases removed from V and 4 bases from J, the gap between germline ends came to 16 bases. The CDR3 spells CASSSLGSQDNEKLFF. The CDR3 DNA reads TGTGCCAGCAGTTCCCTGGGCAGCCAAGATAATGAAAAACTGTTTTTT.

The chain has TRBV18 and TRBJ1-3, with a weak D call TRBD1 (6 bases). Germline CDR1 reads KGHSH; CDR2 reads LQKENI. This CDR3 has 14 amino acids. Trimming removed 1 base from V and 4 bases from J, with 8 bases in between. In DNA form, the CDR3 reads TGTGCCAGCTCACCACAGGGGGACGGAAACACCATATATTTT. Its translation is CASSPQGDGNTIYF.